One and the same sample provided the 22 T cell receptor beta chains below, sequenced in a study of T cell responses to AZD1222 COVID-19 vaccine. The protocol was immunoSEQ multiplex PCR, while the TCRdb copy is restricted to in-frame clones and leaves out a portion. The data contain some 84,000 clones, 86% of them seen just once; the ten biggest clones take up approximately 8%. The source material was peripheral blood, sampled on day 0 of AZD1222 vaccination. Receptors were obtained from an adult in good health.

The chain combines TRBV14 with TRBJ2-7; 7 nucleotides agree with TRBD2. The germline V gene has CDR1 SGHDN and CDR2 FVKESK. The CDR3 is 12 residues long. V lost 8 bases to trimming and J lost 4 bases; unmatched junction nucleotides: 5. CDR3 in DNA: TGTGCCAGCTCTCCCGGGGGGTACGAGCAGTACTTC. Its translation: CASSPGGYEQYF.

The rearrangement joins TRBV14 to TRBJ2-1; D possibly corresponds to TRBD1 (6 bases). Germline loops: CDR1 SGHDN, CDR2 FVKESK. The V end lost 5 bases, the J end lost 0 bases, and 14 bases lay between the germline ends. This CDR3 region has 16 residues. The CDR3 nucleotides read TGTGCCAGCAGCTCACTTACAGGGAGCTCCTACAATGAGCAGTTCTTC. It is translated as CASSSLTGSSYNEQFF.

The V gene is TRBV5-1, the J gene TRBJ2-5, with D hard to call. There are 11 residues in the CDR3. Deletions cut 3 bases from V and 4 bases from J, with 4 bases between. Per germline, CDR1 SGHRS and CDR2 YFSETQ. CDR3 sequence reads: CASSSGETQYF. The CDR3, as DNA: TGCGCCAGCAGCTCGGGAGAGACCCAGTACTTC.

CDR3 sequence reads: CASSLSSDEQFF. The CDR3 bases are TGTGCCAGCAGTTTATCCTCCGATGAGCAGTTCTTC. The chain is built from TRBV27 and TRBJ2-1, with D hard to call. CDR1 and CDR2 (germline): MNHEY, SMNVEV (reference sequence). CDR3 length: 12 residues. Trimming cost V 0 bases and J 8 bases, with 5 bases left between them.

The gene calls are TRBV28 and TRBJ2-1, with 7 bases fitting TRBD2. Trimming at V came to 5 bases and at J to 5 bases, leaving 12 bases not matched to a gene. CDR1 is MDHEN, CDR2 SYDVKM, per germline. CDR3 size: 16 residues. DNA of the CDR3: TGTGCCAGCAGTCCCCTCCTTGCTAGCGGTGACAATGAGCAGTTCTTC. This encodes CASSPLLASGDNEQFF.

The J gene is TRBJ2-3, the V gene TRBV19, with 7 bases that match TRBD2. The CDR3 is 16 amino acids. V shed 1 base and J 0 bases; nucleotides not matched to a gene: 4. Germline values: CDR1 LNHDA, CDR2 SQIVND (reference sequence). The CDR3: CASSIGRGSSTDTQYF. The CDR3 region has the DNA TGTGCCAGTAGTATAGGTCGCGGGAGTAGCACAGATACGCAGTATTTT. Full variable domain (rest looked up from reference TRBV19 and TRBJ2-3): DGGITQSPKYLFRKEGQNVTLSCEQNLNHDAMYWYRQDPGQGLRLIYYSQIVNDFQKGDIAEGYSVSREKKESFPLTVTSAQKNPTAFYLCASSIGRGSSTDTQYFGPGTRLTVL.

This chain joins TRBV7-9 and TRBJ1-5, with D unresolved. Germline assignment: CDR1 SEHNR and CDR2 FQNEAQ (reference sequence). V lost 3 bases and J lost 0, with 9 bases in between. The CDR3 sequence is 15 residues long. The DNA for the CDR3 is TGTGCCAGCAGCTTTAACAGTCATAGCAATCAGCCCCAGCATTTT. The encoded protein is CASSFNSHSNQPQHF.

The rearrangement joins TRBV3-1 (or the pseudogene TRBV3-2) to TRBJ2-6; 7 bases map to TRBD1. This CDR3 region has 19 residues. CDR1 and CDR2 from the germline V gene are LGHDT and YNNKEL (reference sequence). Unmatched junction bases numbered 12, after V lost 2 bases and J lost 2 bases. CDR3 in amino acids: CASSQYSGTDLTGANVLTF. Written as DNA, the CDR3 is TGTGCCAGCAGCCAATACTCCGGGACAGATCTTACTGGGGCCAACGTCCTGACTTTC.

The chain couples TRBV28 to TRBJ1-3, with a tentative D call TRBD1 (5 bases). Trimming pared 0 bases from V and 4 bases from J, leaving 10 bases between. Germline V lookup: CDR1 MDHEN, CDR2 SYDVKM. The CDR3 is 15 amino acids. CDR3 loop: CASSLWGTGGNTIYF. As DNA, the CDR3 is TGTGCCAGCAGTTTATGGGGGACGGGAGGAAACACCATATATTTT.

This chain joins TRBV19 and TRBJ1-4, with D possibly matching TRBD1 (6 bases). V was trimmed by 7 bases and J by 0 bases, leaving 15 bases between them. Germline V gives CDR1 LNHDA, CDR2 SQIVND (reference sequence). The CDR3 is made up of 16 amino acids. The CDR3 is CASTSEGVATNEKLFF. As DNA, the CDR3 is TGTGCCAGTACCTCAGAGGGGGTTGCAACTAATGAAAAACTGTTTTTT.

The chain carries TRBV9 and TRBJ1-6; a weak D match, TRBD1 (5 bases). V lost 0 bases to trimming and J lost 4 bases, with 8 bases between them. This CDR3 has 15 amino acids. CDR1 and CDR2 (germline): SGDLS, YYNGEE. As DNA, the CDR3 is TGTGCCAGCAGCGTAGTTGGGGGTTATAATTCACCCCTCCACTTT. Its translation: CASSVVGGYNSPLHF.

V is TRBV11-3 and J is TRBJ1-1; unclear D gene. The CDR3 has 14 amino acids. The germline V gene encodes CDR1 SGHNT and CDR2 YENEEA. V shed 0 bases and J shed 3 bases, with 8 bases lying between them. For the CDR3, the DNA is TGTGCCAGCAGCTTAGATCTCGGCGACACTGAAGCTTTCTTT. Translation: CASSLDLGDTEAFF.

This chain links TRBV21-1 with TRBJ2-1; the table's D call TRBD2 went unverified against the DNA. TRBV21-1 is a documented pseudogene. This CDR3 region has 17 residues. The CDR3 is CASSGNSPGLGHNEQFF. DNA of the CDR3: TGTGCCAGCAGCGGTAACAGTCCGGGACTAGGACACAATGAGCAGTTCTTC.

The rearrangement uses TRBV24-1 and TRBJ1-5; the match to TRBD1 covers 7 bases. Germline assignment: CDR1 KGHDR and CDR2 SFDVKD. The CDR3 has 13 residues. After removal of 4 bases from V and 6 bases from J, the junction contained 2 bases not matched to a gene. CDR3 in DNA: TGTGCCACCAGTGACCAGGGGGGTCAGCCCCAGCATTTT. This encodes CATSDQGGQPQHF.

This chain links TRBV7-2 with TRBJ1-3, with unresolved D. Germline V gene data show CDR1 as SGHTA and CDR2 as FQGNSA. The CDR3 has 16 amino acids. Trimming stripped 1 base from V and 0 bases from J, with 10 bases between. The CDR3 region has the DNA TGTGCCAGCAGCTTAGGGCCTACCCGCTCTGGAAACACCATATATTTT. Translating it yields CASSLGPTRSGNTIYF.

The V call is TRBV5-1, the J call TRBJ1-1, with D unclear. The CDR3 has 15 amino acids. Deletions cut 0 bases from V and 0 bases from J, with 9 bases between. Germline values: CDR1 SGHRS, CDR2 YFSETQ. In DNA, the CDR3 is TGCGCCAGCAGCTTGGGACGGCCCCTGAACACTGAAGCTTTCTTT. Translation gives CASSLGRPLNTEAFF.

The chain has TRBV5-4 and TRBJ1-4; 8 nucleotides line up with TRBD1. V lost 4 bases and J lost 5; bases outside the gene matches: 4. CDR3 size: 14 residues. The germline gives CDR1 SGHNT, CDR2 YYREEE (reference sequence). The CDR3 sequence: CASSRDRINEKLFF. CDR3 DNA sequence: TGTGCCAGCAGCCGGGACAGGATAAATGAAAAACTGTTTTTT.

This rearrangement joins TRBV5-1 to TRBJ1-1; 11 bases match TRBD1. Germline V gene data show CDR1 as SGHRS and CDR2 as YFSETQ. Germline trimming cut 4 bases from V and 5 bases from J; bases unmatched to any gene: 4. CDR3 size: 14 residues. DNA for the CDR3: TGCGCCAGCAGCCCGGGGACAGGGGGGACTGAAGCTTTCTTT. It yields the protein CASSPGTGGTEAFF.

V and J are TRBV18 and TRBJ1-1; D possibly corresponds to TRBD1 (5 bases). The CDR3 has 14 amino acids. V was cut by 2 bases and J by 1 base, with 8 bases left in between. Germline values: CDR1 KGHSH, CDR2 LQKENI. The CDR3 region is CASSPRDGNTEAFF. Here the CDR3 DNA reads TGTGCCAGCTCACCAAGGGACGGGAACACTGAAGCTTTCTTT.

This chain links TRBV6-2 or TRBV6-3 with TRBJ1-6; possibly TRBD1 for D (5 bases). V was shortened by 3 bases and J by 9 bases, with 15 bases between the two germline ends. Per germline, CDR1 MNHEY and CDR2 SVGEGT. This CDR3 region has 15 residues. The CDR3 coding sequence is TGTGCCAGCAGTTATCGAGGGGCGGAGAGTTCACCCCTCCACTTT. Its protein product is CASSYRGAESSPLHF.

This sequence joins TRBV5-1 and TRBJ2-2; TRBD1 agrees at 8 bases. Trimming at V came to 1 base and at J to 0 bases, leaving 8 bases not matched to a gene. This CDR3 has 18 amino acids. CDR1 and CDR2 from the germline V gene are SGHRS and YFSETQ. The CDR3 sequence: CASSLPRGQGANTGELFF. Here the CDR3 DNA reads TGCGCCAGCAGCTTGCCCCGAGGACAGGGCGCGAACACCGGGGAGCTGTTTTTT.

The chain recombines TRBV7-2 with TRBJ1-4; D remains ambiguous. This CDR3 contains 17 residues. CDR1 SGHTA and CDR2 FQGNSA come from the germline V gene. The V and J ends lost 7 bases and 2 bases respectively, with 20 bases between them. Written as DNA, the CDR3 is TGTGCCAGCACCCCCCGACTTTGGATGGGGACTAATGAAAAACTGTTTTTT. Translation: CASTPRLWMGTNEKLFF.